These T cell receptor beta chains were read from a single sample in a study of blood T cell repertoires in COVID-19. Here immunoSEQ multiplex PCR was the method, and the copy in TCRdb shows in-frame clones only, minus some. The sample yields approximately 350,000 clones, approximately 84% seen once. Sequencing input: PBMCs or T cells enriched from blood (not recorded which). These receptors were obtained from a woman aged 25-40 years who had recovered from COVID-19. Each CDR3 is given without its conserved first and last residue. Clone size is stated in some rows and not others, as once, few, many or a class when expanded.

.,TRBV28,TRBJ2-7,ASSYRGPYEQY
.,TRBV20-1,TRBJ2-7,SAGRLGSQY
.,TRBV2,TRBJ2-3,ASSGLAGPDTQY
.,TRBV20-1,TRBJ2-7,SAKLVGEQY
once,TRBV6-5,TRBJ2-2,ASRPSGTGELF
.,TRBV6-5,TRBJ2-7,ASSYSGLAYYEQY
.,TRBV24-1,TRBJ1-2,ATSDREDYGYT
.,TRBV12-3/TRBV12-4,TRBJ2-7,ASSLRDRPY
few,TRBV7-3,TRBJ2-3,ASSPRGQGGTDTQY
.,TRBV27,TRBJ2-7,ASREAGGLYEQY
once,TRBV3-1/TRBV3-2,TRBJ1-2,ASSQVRGFGYT
once,TRBV4-1,TRBJ1-5,ASSQGGTGYSNQPQH
.,TRBV27,TRBJ1-1,ASTRRRGRDTEAF
.,TRBV6-5,TRBJ2-7,ASSYSRVYEQY
.,TRBV25-1,TRBJ2-1,ASRRGLTYNEQF
.,TRBV7-2,TRBJ1-3,ASSLVGTGTGNTIY
.,TRBV4-1,TRBJ1-6,ASSQDDGSPSSYNSPLH
.,TRBV4-1,TRBJ2-1,ASSQDDRSSYNEQF
once,TRBV10-1,TRBJ1-5,ASSEDRGPDSNQPQH
.,TRBV20-1,TRBJ2-1,SASLGGVEQF
.,TRBV7-2,TRBJ2-1,ASSLGVASPNEQF
.,TRBV12-3/TRBV12-4,TRBJ1-5,ASRAGSTGEH
once,TRBV5-4,TRBJ1-1,ASSPLAGVNTEAF
.,TRBV5-1,TRBJ2-1,ASSSAGGPPREQF
.,TRBV5-6,TRBJ1-4,ASSSGQGLIGEKLF
.,TRBV18,TRBJ2-7,ASSPTPGTGGYEQY
.,TRBV10-3,TRBJ2-7,ACRPGQRTSSSYEQY
.,TRBV5-1,TRBJ1-6,ASSLERTGNSPLH
.,TRBV12-3/TRBV12-4,TRBJ1-2,ASSPSDRGAST